This TCR beta chain was documented in a study of technical replicates of blood from several donors. J was trimmed by 10 bases and V by 4 bases; bases with no gene match: 10. The CDR3 runs 14 residues. The germline V gene has CDR1 MNHEY and CDR2 SMNVEV (reference sequence). Method: immunoSEQ multiplex PCR; TCRdb's copy keeps in-frame clones and lacks some. The sample lists some 77,000 clones; about 90% were seen once. The sequence came from a human donor in good health. The specimen was T cells isolated from PBMCs. The V and J genes are TRBV27 and TRBJ2-7; TRBD2 matches at 10 bases. CDR3 loop: CASSSGTSASRQYF. The DNA for the CDR3 is TGTGCCAGCAGTTCCGGGACTAGCGCCTCTCGCCAGTACTTC.